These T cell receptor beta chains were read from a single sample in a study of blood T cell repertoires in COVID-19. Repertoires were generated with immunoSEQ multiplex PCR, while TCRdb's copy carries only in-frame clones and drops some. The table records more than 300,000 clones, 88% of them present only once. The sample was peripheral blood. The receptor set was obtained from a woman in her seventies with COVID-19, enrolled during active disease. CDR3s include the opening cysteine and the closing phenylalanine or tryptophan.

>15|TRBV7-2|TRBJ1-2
CASSPDNSDNYGYTF
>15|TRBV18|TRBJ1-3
CASSLERVPGNTIYF
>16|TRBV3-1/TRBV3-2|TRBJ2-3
CASSQTSGGFADTQYF
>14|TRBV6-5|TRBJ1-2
CASMRGTGAYGYTF
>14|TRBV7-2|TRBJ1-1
CASSAQKLNTEAFF
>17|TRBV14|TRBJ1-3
CASSQGPSTYSGNTIYF
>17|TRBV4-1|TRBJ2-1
CASSHASPGHIDNEQFF
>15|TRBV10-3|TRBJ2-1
CAISDRDRGYNEQFF
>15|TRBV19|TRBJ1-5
CASSDRDYSNQPQHF
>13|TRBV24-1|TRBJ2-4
CATSDGLYPIQYF
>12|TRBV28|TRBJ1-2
CASSHGPYGYTF
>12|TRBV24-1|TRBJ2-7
CATSIPSGEQYF
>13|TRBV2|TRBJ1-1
CASSGGGNTEAFF
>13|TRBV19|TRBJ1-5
CATGDRGLRSQHF
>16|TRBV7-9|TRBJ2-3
CASRASPVTGTDTQYF
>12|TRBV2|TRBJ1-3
CASRDRGNTIYF
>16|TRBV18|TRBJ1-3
CASSRTGALSGNTIYF
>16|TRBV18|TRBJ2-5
CASSPRSGQGGETQYF
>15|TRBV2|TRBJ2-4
CASMGATLTKNIQYF
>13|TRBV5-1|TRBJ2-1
CASSLDSYNEQFF
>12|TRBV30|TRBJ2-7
CAWSVSRGDQYF
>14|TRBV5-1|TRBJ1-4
CASSWDSPNEKLFF
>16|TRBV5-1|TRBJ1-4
CASSQGATGPTEKLFF